This T cell receptor (beta chain) was observed in a study of blood T cells in healthy people across ages. General study points: Those diversity estimates obtained from one million T cells were thought to be underestimates. Observed TCR beta diversity per million T cells went down as age went up. This fall followed a roughly linear course with age. PBMCs that were unsorted prevented a conclusive naive versus antigen-experienced comparison.

The CDR3 consists of 18 residues. Trimming removed 4 bases from V and 4 bases from J; junction bases left unmatched: 14. The germline CDR1 and CDR2 sequences are SGHRS and YFSETQ. Ranging in age from about 6 to 90, the donors were healthy Caucasian individuals from Russia. Many counts were recorded for this clonotype. Its antigen remains unknown. For the second PCR, which ran for about 7 to 11 cycles, a sample-barcoded 5' primer and a J-beta primer mix were used. MiXCR was run by TCRdb on the 5' RACE reads, yielding one entry per CDR3 protein. The table shows 710,000 or so distinct CDR3 sequences, with approximately 30% occurring only once.

The clonotype was recovered from a woman older than 75 in good health. The sample consisted of blood. The chain carries TRBV5-1 and TRBJ2-1; 10 nucleotides agree with TRBD1. CDR3 sequence: CASSPLTPGQGIYNEQFF. CDR3 nucleotides: TGCGCCAGCAGCCCACTTACCCCGGGACAGGGGATTTACAATGAGCAGTTCTTC.